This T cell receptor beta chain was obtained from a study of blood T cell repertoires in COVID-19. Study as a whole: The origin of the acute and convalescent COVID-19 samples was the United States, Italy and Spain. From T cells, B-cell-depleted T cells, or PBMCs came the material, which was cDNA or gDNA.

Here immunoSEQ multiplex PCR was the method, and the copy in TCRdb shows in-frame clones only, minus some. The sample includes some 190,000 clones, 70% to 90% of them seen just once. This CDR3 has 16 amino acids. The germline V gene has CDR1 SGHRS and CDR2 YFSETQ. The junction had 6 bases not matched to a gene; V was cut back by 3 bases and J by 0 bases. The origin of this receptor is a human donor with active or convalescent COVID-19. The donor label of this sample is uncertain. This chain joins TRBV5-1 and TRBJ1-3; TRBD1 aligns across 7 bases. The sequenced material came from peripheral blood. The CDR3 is CASSWGDRASGNTIYF. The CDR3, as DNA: TGCGCCAGCAGCTGGGGGGACAGAGCCTCTGGAAACACCATATATTTT.